The 21 T cell receptor beta chains below all came from one sample that was sequenced in a study of T cell repertoires in cytomegalovirus infection. MiXCR, applied by TCRdb to the reads, yields one record per CDR3 protein. This sample carries 750,000 to 900,000 distinct CDR3 sequences, just under 30% of them seen once, and the ten largest clones take roughly 13%. What these receptors recognize is not known. The starting material was cultured CD8+ T cells from PBMCs, obtained from culture after CMV antigen stimulation. These receptors were obtained from a human donor in good health (CMV status not recorded). Some clones in this sample may be carry-over from other donors' samples.

This clonotype has a single count. This CDR3 reads CASSLANEINEQFF. CDR3 bases: TGTGCCAGCAGTTTAGCGAATGAGATAAATGAGCAGTTCTTC. The chain joins TRBV12-3 or TRBV12-4 to TRBJ2-1; D ambiguous. Trimming shortened V by 0 bases and J by 7 bases, and 10 bases separated the two germline ends. The CDR3 is made up of 14 amino acids.

The rearrangement links TRBV27 to TRBJ1-1; no definite D call. CDR1 is MNHEY, CDR2 SMNVEV, per germline (reference sequence). V was clipped by 1 base and J by 0 bases, with 12 bases between them. The CDR3 totals 16 residues. CDR3 region: CASSLLRSGMNTEAFF. The CDR3 bases are TGTGCCAGCAGTTTATTAAGGTCGGGTATGAACACTGAAGCTTTCTTT.

This chain joins TRBV28 and TRBJ1-4; perhaps TRBD1 as D (5 bases). This CDR3 is 16 amino acids long. CDR1 and CDR2 (germline): MDHEN, SYDVKM. V lost 3 bases and J 5 bases, leaving 16 bases between the germline ends. The CDR3 here is CASSFRDRQVNEKLFF. The CDR3, as DNA: TGTGCCAGCAGTTTCCGCGACAGACAAGTCAATGAAAAACTGTTTTTT.

This chain connects TRBV12-3 or TRBV12-4 to TRBJ2-3, with D perhaps TRBD1 (6 bases). The V and J ends lost 5 bases and 1 base respectively, with 19 bases between them. This CDR3 has 17 amino acids. In DNA, the CDR3 is TGTGCCAGCAGTCCCCTAGGTGGGGGCCGGGGCACAGATACGCAGTATTTT. Translating it yields CASSPLGGGRGTDTQYF.

The CDR3 DNA reads TGTGCTAGTGGTATCCTCAAGCCAGGGGGCCCCAGGGGCAATGAGCAGTTCTTC. Its protein product is CASGILKPGGPRGNEQFF. The V call is TRBV12-5, the J call TRBJ2-1, with 8 bases that match TRBD1. The J segment lost 6 bases and the V segment lost 5 bases, leaving 18 bases of the junction unmatched. The CDR3 contains 18 residues. Germline CDR1 reads LGHNT; CDR2 reads FRNRAP. The full variable domain, with the rest looked up from reference TRBV12-5 and TRBJ2-1, is DARVTQTPRHKVTEMGQEVTMRCQPILGHNTVFWYRQTMMQGLELLAYFRNRAPLDDSGMPKDRFSAEMPDATLATLKIQPSEPRDSAVYFCASGILKPGGPRGNEQFFGPGTRLTVL.

The rearrangement uses TRBV6-1 and TRBJ2-1, with unresolved D. The germline V gene encodes CDR1 MNHNS and CDR2 SASEGT. The CDR3 loop spans 12 amino acids. Trimming pared 4 bases from V and 8 bases from J, leaving 9 bases between. As DNA, the CDR3 is TGTGCCAGCAGTGGACCCCTCGATGAGCAGTTCTTC. Protein sequence: CASSGPLDEQFF.

This chain connects TRBV19 to TRBJ2-1; TRBD2 agrees at 9 bases. V trimming: 7 bases; J trimming: 7 bases; junction bases outside the gene matches: 8. CDR1 is LNHDA, CDR2 SQIVND, per germline (reference sequence). There are 14 residues in the CDR3. The CDR3 reads CASTPGLAGNEQFF. The CDR3 bases are TGTGCCAGTACCCCGGGACTAGCTGGGAATGAGCAGTTCTTC.

This clonotype was seen ten or more times. The gene calls are TRBV6-5 and TRBJ2-7; D uncertain. The CDR3 spans 12 residues. Per germline, CDR1 MNHEY and CDR2 SVGAGI. V dropped 0 bases and J dropped 5 bases, with 5 bases sitting between them. CDR3: CASSYSGDEQYF. CDR3 coding DNA: TGTGCCAGCAGTTACTCTGGGGACGAGCAGTACTTC.

This clonotype was counted between two and nine times. The chain uses TRBV2 and TRBJ1-2; 10 bases match TRBD1. J gave up 3 bases and V 6 bases, and 13 bases lay outside the gene matches. CDR3 size: 17 residues. Germline assignment: CDR1 SNHLY and CDR2 FYNNEI. CDR3 coding DNA: TGTGCCAGCAGCCTTACCCCGACAGGGGGCATCGACTATGGCTACACCTTC. It translates to CASSLTPTGGIDYGYTF. Variable domain in full (rest from reference TRBV2 and TRBJ1-2): EPEVTQTPSHQVTQMGQEVILRCVPISNHLYFYWYRQILGQKVEFLVSFYNNEISEKSEIFDDQFSVERPDGSNFTLKIRSTKLEDSAMYFCASSLTPTGGIDYGYTFGSGTRLTVV.

The chain links TRBV6-5 to TRBJ2-3; 8 bases are shared with TRBD2. The CDR3 contains 15 residues. V was clipped by 0 bases and J by 4 bases; unmatched bases: 3. The germline V gene encodes CDR1 MNHEY and CDR2 SVGAGI. As DNA, the CDR3 is TGTGCCAGCAGTTACTCGGCGGGGGGTTCAGATACGCAGTATTTT. Protein product: CASSYSAGGSDTQYF.

This clonotype was counted between two and nine times. This chain uses TRBV27 with TRBJ1-5; 9 nucleotides agree with TRBD1. The V gene end was trimmed by 7 bases and the J gene end by 4 bases; junction bases not matched to a gene: 5. The CDR3 runs 14 residues. CDR1 MNHEY and CDR2 SMNVEV come from the germline V gene (reference sequence). CDR3 residues: CASNPTGGNQPQHF. Here the CDR3 DNA reads TGTGCCAGCAACCCGACAGGGGGTAATCAGCCCCAGCATTTT.

This clonotype occurred a few times. The rearrangement joins TRBV6-5 to TRBJ2-3; perhaps TRBD1 as D (5 bases). The V and J ends lost 2 bases and 2 bases respectively, with 8 bases between them. From germline, CDR1 is MNHEY and CDR2 SVGAGI. There are 14 residues in the CDR3. The CDR3 DNA reads TGTGCCAGCAGTTACCCGGACAACACAGATACGCAGTATTTT. Residues: CASSYPDNTDTQYF.

This clonotype was observed a handful of times. This chain joins TRBV4-1 and TRBJ2-5; TRBD1 is a possible D gene (5 bases). The V end was cut by 2 bases, the J end by 10 bases, with 14 bases between. This CDR3 has 13 amino acids. Germline V gene data show CDR1 as MGHRA and CDR2 as YSYEKL. CDR3 protein: CASSQTPKRGQYF. CDR3 nucleotide sequence: TGCGCCAGCAGCCAAACTCCGAAAAGGGGCCAGTACTTC.

This chain links TRBV4-1 with TRBJ2-2; D is ambiguous. The germline CDR1 and CDR2 sequences are MGHRA and YSYEKL. This CDR3 spans 15 amino acids. Deletions cut 8 bases from V and 1 base from J, with 14 bases between. CDR3 region: CASSLSVGNTGELFF. The CDR3 DNA follows: TGCGCCAGCTCCTTATCCGTAGGGAACACCGGGGAGCTGTTTTTT.

At least ten counts were recorded for this clonotype. This chain uses TRBV12-3 or TRBV12-4 with TRBJ1-2, with D tentatively TRBD1 (5 bases). Trimming left V 0 bases short and J 6 bases short, with 8 bases between. The CDR3 contains 13 residues. The CDR3 nucleotides are TGTGCCAGCAGTTTAGCGGTGGGGGATGGCTACACCTTC. Its protein is CASSLAVGDGYTF.

The chain has TRBV6-8 and TRBJ2-7; 8 positions match TRBD2. The CDR3 contains 17 residues. Trimming at V came to 7 bases and at J to 0 bases, leaving 14 bases not matched to a gene. CDR1 MNHGY and CDR2 SAAAGT come from the germline V gene. CDR3 nucleotide sequence: TGTGCCAGCACCCCGGGGGGTAGCGGGGTGTTCTCCTACGAGCAGTACTTC. Its translation is CASTPGGSGVFSYEQYF.

This clonotype occurred many times. The genes are TRBV7-3 and TRBJ1-1; D is possibly TRBD1 (5 bases). V was cut by 2 bases and J by 7 bases, with 17 bases left in between. The V gene's germline CDR1 is SGHTA and CDR2 FQGTGA. The CDR3 length is 15 residues. The chain's CDR3 is CASSLFGGTNGEAFF. For the CDR3, the DNA is TGTGCCAGCAGCTTATTCGGAGGGACGAATGGTGAAGCTTTCTTT.

CDR3 in DNA: TGTGCCAGCAGCCAAGATAGATTAAGACCCCTCCACTTT. Residues: CASSQDRLRPLHF. The chain couples TRBV4-2 to TRBJ1-6; no reliable D call. Germline CDR1 reads LGHNA; CDR2 reads YNFKEQ. CDR3 size: 13 residues. V was trimmed by 0 bases and J by 12 bases, leaving 9 bases between them.

The rearrangement uses TRBV11-2 and TRBJ2-3; D perhaps matches TRBD2 (5 bases). The germline gives CDR1 SGHAT, CDR2 FQNNGV. CDR3 length: 12 amino acids. Trimming pared 4 bases from V and 10 bases from J, leaving 12 bases between. CDR3 sequence reads: CASSYRGIAQYF. The CDR3, as DNA: TGTGCCAGCAGCTACAGAGGGATTGCGCAGTATTTT.

This clonotype was observed a handful of times. This sequence joins TRBV2 and TRBJ2-3; 8 positions match TRBD1. This CDR3 region has 19 residues. Germline CDR1 and CDR2: SNHLY and FYNNEI. The V and J ends lost 2 bases and 3 bases, in that order; junction bases with no gene match: 16. CDR3: CASSETFPLGTGATDTQYF. In DNA, the CDR3 is TGTGCCAGCAGTGAAACCTTTCCCCTCGGGACAGGAGCGACAGATACGCAGTATTTT.

This clonotype was seen many times. Compared with germline, one end of the junction differs, possibly owing to a read error. The chain is built from TRBV19 and TRBJ2-5; 9 nucleotides align to TRBD2. This CDR3 is 13 amino acids long. CDR1 is LNHDA and CDR2 is SQIVND in the germline V gene (reference sequence). Written as DNA, the CDR3 is TGTGCCAGCAGTATTAGCGGGGGTGAGACCCAGTACTTC. Translation: CASSISGGETQYF.